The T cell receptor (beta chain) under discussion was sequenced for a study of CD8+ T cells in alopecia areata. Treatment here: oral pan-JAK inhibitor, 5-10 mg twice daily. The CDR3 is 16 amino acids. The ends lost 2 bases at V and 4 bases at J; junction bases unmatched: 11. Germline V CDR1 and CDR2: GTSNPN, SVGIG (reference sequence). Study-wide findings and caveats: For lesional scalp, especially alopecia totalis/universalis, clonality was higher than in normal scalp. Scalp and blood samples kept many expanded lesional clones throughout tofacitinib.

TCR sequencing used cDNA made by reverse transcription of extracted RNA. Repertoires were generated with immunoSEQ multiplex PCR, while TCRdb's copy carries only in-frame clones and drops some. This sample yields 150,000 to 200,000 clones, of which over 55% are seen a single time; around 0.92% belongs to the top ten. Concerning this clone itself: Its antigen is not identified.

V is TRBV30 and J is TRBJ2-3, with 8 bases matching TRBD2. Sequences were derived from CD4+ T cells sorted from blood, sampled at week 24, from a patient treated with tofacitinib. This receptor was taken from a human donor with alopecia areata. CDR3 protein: CAWSRPWRGVSDTQYF. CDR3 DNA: TGTGCCTGGAGTCGGCCATGGCGGGGGGTCTCAGATACGCAGTATTTT.